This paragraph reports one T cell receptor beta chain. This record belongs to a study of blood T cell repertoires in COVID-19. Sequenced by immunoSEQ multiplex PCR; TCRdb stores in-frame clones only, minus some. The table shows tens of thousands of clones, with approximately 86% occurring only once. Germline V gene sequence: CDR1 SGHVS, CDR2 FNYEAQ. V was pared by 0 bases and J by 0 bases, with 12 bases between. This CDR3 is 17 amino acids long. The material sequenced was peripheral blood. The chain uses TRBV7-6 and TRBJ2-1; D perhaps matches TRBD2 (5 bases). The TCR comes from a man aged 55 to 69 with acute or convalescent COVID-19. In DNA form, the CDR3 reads TGTGCCAGCAGCTTAGCCCCTCGGGGAGCCTCCTACAATGAGCAGTTCTTC. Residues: CASSLAPRGASYNEQFF.